This TCR beta chain was profiled in a study of blood T cell repertoires in COVID-19. Study at large: Nucleic acid was either cDNA or gDNA, and it came from T cells, B-cell-depleted T cells, or PBMCs.

The CDR3 is 17 amino acids. V was pared by 3 bases and J by 2 bases, with 18 bases between. From germline, CDR1 is SEHNR and CDR2 FQNEAQ (reference sequence). In the original processing: Reference gene primer amplification yielded estimated nucleated cell counts. The protocol was immunoSEQ multiplex PCR, while the TCRdb copy is restricted to in-frame clones and leaves out a portion. That table supplies the V and J calls and clone size; D and trimming were determined from the DNA. Here the sample spans approximately 190,000 clones, roughly 80% being singletons. This TCR was recovered from a woman in her thirties with acute or convalescent COVID-19. The sample comprised peripheral blood. The chain joins TRBV7-9 to TRBJ2-3, with a tentative D call TRBD2 (5 bases). The CDR3 region has the DNA TGTGCCAGCAGCTTCACTCGAAAGCGGCCTGACACAGATACGCAGTATTTT. As protein: CASSFTRKRPDTDTQYF.